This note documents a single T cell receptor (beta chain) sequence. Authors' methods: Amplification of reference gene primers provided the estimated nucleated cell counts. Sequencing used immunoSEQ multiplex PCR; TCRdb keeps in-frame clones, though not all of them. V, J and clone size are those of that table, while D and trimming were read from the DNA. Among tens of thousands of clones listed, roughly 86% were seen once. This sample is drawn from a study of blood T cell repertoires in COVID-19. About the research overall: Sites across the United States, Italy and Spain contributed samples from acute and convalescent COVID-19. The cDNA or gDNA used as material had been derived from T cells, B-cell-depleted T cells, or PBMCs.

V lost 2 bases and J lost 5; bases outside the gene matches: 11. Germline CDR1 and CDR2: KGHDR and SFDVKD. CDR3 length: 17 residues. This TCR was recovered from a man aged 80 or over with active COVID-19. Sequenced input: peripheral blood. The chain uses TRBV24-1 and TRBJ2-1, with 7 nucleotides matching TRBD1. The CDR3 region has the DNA TGTGCCACCAGTGATTCGCCGACAGGGAGTCTAAACAATGAGCAGTTCTTC. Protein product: CATSDSPTGSLNNEQFF.